These T cell receptor beta chains were read from a single sample in a study of blood T cell repertoires in COVID-19. This table comes from immunoSEQ multiplex PCR, and its TCRdb copy is limited to in-frame clones, with some not included. The sample shows some 20,000 clones, 86% of them seen only once. The sample consisted of peripheral blood. The origin of the receptors is a man between 65 and 85 years old with acute or convalescent COVID-19. Both conserved end residues are trimmed from each CDR3. Clone sizes are given selectively: once, few, many, or a class where the clone is expanded.

v_call	clone_size	j_call	cdr3_aa
TRBV20-1	NA	TRBJ2-7	SAKRGDEQY
TRBV9	NA	TRBJ1-2	ASSVDGRVNGYT
TRBV7-3	NA	TRBJ1-1	ASRREGNTEAF
TRBV19	NA	TRBJ2-5	ASSSKGQGNGETQY
TRBV7-2	NA	TRBJ2-7	ASSLGTLREQY
TRBV7-2	NA	TRBJ2-1	ASNPGTSGRDEQF
TRBV9	NA	TRBJ1-6	ASSATGSGNSPLH
TRBV11-2	NA	TRBJ2-7	ASSHTGTSGSYEQY
TRBV5-4	NA	TRBJ2-1	ASSQKGLAGSEQF
TRBV29-1	NA	TRBJ2-7	SVHRDSNSYEQY
TRBV2	NA	TRBJ2-3	ASGEGLAGWGDTQY
TRBV13	NA	TRBJ2-3	ASSLAGGQDTQY
TRBV27	large	TRBJ2-7	ASSGGTSGRRYEQY
TRBV27	few	TRBJ2-3	ASGDRGLADTQY
TRBV4-2	NA	TRBJ1-5	ASSPGGDRGQNQPQH
TRBV19	once	TRBJ1-5	ASSIGTGGYQPQH
TRBV29-1	NA	TRBJ2-1	SARDINNEQF
TRBV6-6	NA	TRBJ2-1	ASSLTSAGGFSSYNEQF
TRBV3-1/TRBV3-2	NA	TRBJ2-7	ASSSRDSPYEQY
TRBV18	NA	TRBJ1-5	ASSPRGGQPQH
TRBV19	NA	TRBJ2-2	ASSIEGGAGELF
TRBV6-2/TRBV6-3	NA	TRBJ2-7	ASSLGQPDTYEQY
TRBV9	NA	TRBJ1-1	ASSVVQVNTEAF
TRBV6-1	once	TRBJ1-2	ASSDPGQSSWDYGYT
TRBV16	few	TRBJ1-2	ASSLSGGYGYT
TRBV6-5	once	TRBJ1-2	ATSTGLSPGYT
TRBV11-2	few	TRBJ1-6	ASSLDGQAGQGFGNSPLH
TRBV28	NA	TRBJ2-3	ASSLGGTDTQY
TRBV6-2/TRBV6-3	NA	TRBJ2-2	ASSLNRAGELF